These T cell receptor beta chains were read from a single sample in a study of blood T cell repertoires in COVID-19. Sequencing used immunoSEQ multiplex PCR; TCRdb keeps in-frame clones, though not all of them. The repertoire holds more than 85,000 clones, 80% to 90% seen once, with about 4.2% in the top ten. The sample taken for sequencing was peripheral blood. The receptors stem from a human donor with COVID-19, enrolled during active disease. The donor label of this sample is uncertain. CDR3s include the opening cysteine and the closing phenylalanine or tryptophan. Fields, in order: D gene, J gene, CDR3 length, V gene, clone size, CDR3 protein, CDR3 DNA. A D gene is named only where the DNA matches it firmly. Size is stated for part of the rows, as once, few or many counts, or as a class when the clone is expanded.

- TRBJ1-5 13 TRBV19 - CASSSDSDQPQHF TGTGCCAGTAGTAGCGACAGCGATCAGCCCCAGCATTTT
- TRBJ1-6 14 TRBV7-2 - CASRTGTRNSPLHF TGTGCCAGCAGAACCGGGACAAGAAATTCACCCCTCCACTTT
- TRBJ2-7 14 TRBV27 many CASSLSTGAHEQYF TGTGCCAGCAGCCTTTCGACAGGTGCCCACGAGCAGTACTTC
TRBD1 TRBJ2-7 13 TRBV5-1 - CASSAGTGYEQYF TGCGCCAGCAGCGCCGGGACAGGGTACGAGCAGTACTTC
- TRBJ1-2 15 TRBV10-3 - CAISESAGAYYGYTF TGTGCCATCAGTGAGTCTGCTGGGGCCTACTATGGCTACACCTTC
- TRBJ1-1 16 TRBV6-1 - CASSEALTRVNTEAFF TGTGCCAGCAGTGAAGCGCTTACACGGGTGAACACTGAAGCTTTCTTT
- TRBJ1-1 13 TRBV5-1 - CASYVTVNTEAFF TGCGCCAGCTACGTGACAGTGAACACTGAAGCTTTCTTT
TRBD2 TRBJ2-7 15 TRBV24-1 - CATSDATSGAYEQYF TGTGCCACCAGTGACGCGACTAGCGGGGCTTACGAGCAGTACTTC
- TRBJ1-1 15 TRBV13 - CASSFTGTLNTEAFF TGTGCCAGCAGCTTCACCGGGACACTAAACACTGAAGCTTTCTTT
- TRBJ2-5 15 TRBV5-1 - CASSSLEGTQETQYF TGCGCCAGCAGCTCGTTGGAGGGGACCCAAGAGACCCAGTACTTC
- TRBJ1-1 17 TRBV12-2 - CASRSKGWALRTREAFF TGTGCAAGTCGCTCCAAAGGATGGGCGCTGCGTACTCGGGAAGCTTTCTTT
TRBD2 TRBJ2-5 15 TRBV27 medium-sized CASSSPGTRPETQYF TGTGCCAGCAGTTCACCCGGGACTAGGCCGGAGACCCAGTACTTC
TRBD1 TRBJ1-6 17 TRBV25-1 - CASSSQTGTADNSPLHF TGTGCCAGCAGCTCTCAGACAGGGACGGCCGATAATTCACCCCTCCACTTT
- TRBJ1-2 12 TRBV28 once CASSQAGLGYTF TGTGCCAGCAGCCAGGCGGGGCTGGGCTACACCTTC
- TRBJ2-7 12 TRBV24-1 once CATSTGPYEQYF TGTGCCACCTCAACTGGGCCCTACGAGCAGTACTTC
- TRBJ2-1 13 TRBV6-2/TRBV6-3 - CASSPGLYNEQFF TGTGCCAGCAGTCCGGGACTTTACAATGAGCAGTTCTTC
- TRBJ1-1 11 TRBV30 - CAWGRDTEAFF TGTGCCTGGGGCCGGGACACTGAAGCTTTCTTT
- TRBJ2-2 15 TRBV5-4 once CASSFAGPNTGELFF TGTGCCAGCAGCTTCGCAGGTCCGAACACCGGGGAGCTGTTTTTT
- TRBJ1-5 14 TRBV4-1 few CASSQDRDNQPQHF TGCGCCAGCAGCCAAGACAGGGACAATCAGCCCCAGCATTTT
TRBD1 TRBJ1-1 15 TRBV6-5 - CASSYTGGLNTEAFF TGTGCCAGCAGCTATACAGGGGGCTTGAACACTGAAGCTTTCTTT
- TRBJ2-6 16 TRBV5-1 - CASSLGGQSGANVLTF TGCGCCAGCAGCTTGGGGGGACAATCAGGGGCCAACGTCCTGACTTTC
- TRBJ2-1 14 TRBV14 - CASSPRVRDNEQFF TGTGCCAGCAGCCCCCGGGTGCGGGACAATGAGCAGTTCTTC
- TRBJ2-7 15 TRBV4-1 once CASSQVVARTYEQYF TGCGCCAGCAGCCAAGTCGTAGCCAGAACCTACGAGCAGTACTTC
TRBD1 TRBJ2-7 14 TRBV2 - CASSAEAGGYEQYF TGTGCCAGCAGTGCTGAGGCAGGGGGCTACGAGCAGTACTTC
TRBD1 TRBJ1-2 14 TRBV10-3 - CAISGEGQGYGYTF TGTGCCATCAGTGGCGAAGGACAGGGATATGGCTACACCTTC
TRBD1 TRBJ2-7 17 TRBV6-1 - CASSETTGLLSSYEQYF TGTGCCAGCAGTGAGACGACAGGGCTCCTGAGCTCCTACGAGCAGTACTTC
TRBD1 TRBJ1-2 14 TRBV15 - CATSIRDRGIGYTF TGTGCCACCAGCATCCGGGACAGGGGGATAGGCTACACCTTC
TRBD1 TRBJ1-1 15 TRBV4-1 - CASSHTGGTDRGAFF TGCGCCAGCAGCCATACAGGGGGCACGGACCGTGGGGCTTTCTTT
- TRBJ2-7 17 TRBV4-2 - CASSQEGRRGAWWEQYF TGTGCCAGCAGCCAAGAGGGGCGACGGGGGGCCTGGTGGGAGCAGTACTTC
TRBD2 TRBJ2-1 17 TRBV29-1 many CSVEDGWIAGPYNEQFF TGCAGCGTTGAAGATGGTTGGATAGCGGGGCCTTACAATGAGCAGTTCTTC
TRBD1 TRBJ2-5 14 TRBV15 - CATSRGDREETQYF TGTGCCACCAGCAGAGGGGACAGAGAAGAGACCCAGTACTTC
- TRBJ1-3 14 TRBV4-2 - CASSQRASGNTIYF TGTGCCAGCAGCCAGCGGGCCTCTGGAAACACCATATATTTT
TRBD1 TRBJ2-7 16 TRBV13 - CASSLGDAGGAYEQYF TGTGCCAGCAGCTTAGGTGATGCAGGGGGCGCCTACGAGCAGTACTTC
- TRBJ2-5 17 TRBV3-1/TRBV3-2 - CASSPKRSQGGQETQYF TGTGCCAGCAGCCCCAAAAGATCGCAGGGTGGGCAAGAGACCCAGTACTTC
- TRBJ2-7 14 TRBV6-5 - CASTPGLASYEQYF TGTGCCAGCACTCCAGGGTTGGCTAGCTACGAGCAGTACTTC
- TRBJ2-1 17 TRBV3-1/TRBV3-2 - CASSQTDSASSYNEQFF TGTGCCAGCAGCCAGACAGACAGTGCCTCCTCCTACAATGAGCAGTTCTTC
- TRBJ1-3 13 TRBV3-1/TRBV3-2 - CASSQRDGNTIYF TGTGCCAGCAGCCAAAGAGATGGAAACACCATATATTTT
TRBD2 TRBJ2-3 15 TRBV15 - CATSRARGGADTQYF TGTGCCACCAGCAGAGCCCGGGGAGGGGCAGATACGCAGTATTTT
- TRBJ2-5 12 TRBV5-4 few CASSLVGETQYF TGTGCCAGCAGCTTGGTCGGTGAGACCCAGTACTTC
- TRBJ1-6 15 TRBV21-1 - CASSTTKGGYSPLHF TGTGCCAGCAGCACGACAAAAGGAGGGTATTCACCCCTCCACTTT
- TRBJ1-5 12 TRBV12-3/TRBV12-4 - CASSRGDQPQHF TGTGCCAGCAGTCGGGGAGATCAGCCCCAGCATTTT
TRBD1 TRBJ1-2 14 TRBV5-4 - CASSLQGVTYGYTF TGTGCCAGCAGCTTACAGGGGGTAACTTATGGCTACACCTTC
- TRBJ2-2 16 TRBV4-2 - CASSKLTGLLGGELFF TGTGCCAGCAGCAAACTCACAGGGCTCCTGGGCGGGGAGCTGTTTTTT
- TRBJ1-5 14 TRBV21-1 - CASCPTGSHQPQHF TGTGCCAGTTGCCCGACAGGGTCCCATCAGCCCCAGCATTTT